The 18 T cell receptor beta chains listed next were all sequenced from one sample in a study of blood T cells in healthy people across ages. PCR was performed a second time for about 7 to 11 cycles using a sample-barcoded 5' primer and a J-beta primer mix. MiXCR, run by TCRdb on the 5' RACE reads, gives a single entry per CDR3 protein. Altogether some 1.6 million distinct CDR3 sequences are present, 30% to 35% being singletons, with the ten largest covering 11%. Sequenced material: blood. These receptors all come from a young woman in good health.

This chain links TRBV27 with TRBJ2-5, with TRBD1 matching 12 bases. The length of the CDR3 is 17 residues. Germline loops: CDR1 MNHEY, CDR2 SMNVEV (reference sequence). J was trimmed by 5 bases and V by 4 bases; bases with no gene match: 11. The CDR3 is CASSSRGGQGAWETQYF. CDR3 coding DNA: TGTGCCAGCAGTTCTAGGGGGGGACAGGGGGCGTGGGAGACCCAGTACTTC.

This chain uses TRBV7-8 with TRBJ2-1; 10 bases are shared with TRBD2. The V gene end was trimmed by 2 bases and the J gene end by 10 bases; junction bases not matched to a gene: 5. CDR1 is SGHVS and CDR2 is FQNEAQ in the germline V gene. This CDR3 region has 14 residues. The CDR3 sequence is CASSLLAGAGEQFF. The CDR3 DNA reads as TGTGCCAGCAGCTTACTAGCGGGAGCGGGGGAGCAGTTCTTC.

This clonotype was seen a handful of times. J is TRBJ1-1 and V is TRBV12-3 or TRBV12-4; D is uncertain. The V and J ends lost 7 bases and 6 bases respectively, with 9 bases between them. This CDR3 contains 11 residues. This CDR3 reads CASTSYAEAFF. In DNA form, the CDR3 reads TGTGCCAGCACCTCCTACGCTGAAGCTTTCTTT.

This chain links TRBV5-1 with TRBJ2-3, with 9 bases lining up with TRBD2. Germline V gene sequence: CDR1 SGHRS, CDR2 YFSETQ. This CDR3 is 16 amino acids long. V dropped 1 base and J dropped 2; count of bases not matched to a gene: 5. The CDR3 DNA reads as TGCGCCAGCAGCTTGCTCCCTAGCGGGGACACAGATACGCAGTATTTT. It is translated as CASSLLPSGDTDTQYF.

As to this clonotype: A much larger clone lies a single base off, so this may be a read error. DNA for the CDR3: TGTGCCAGCGGCACCCCGGCAGGGCGTGAGACCCAGTACTTC. Translated, it gives CASGTPAGRETQYF. The chain recombines TRBV12-3 or TRBV12-4 with TRBJ2-7, with TRBD1 as a possible D gene (5 bases). The J call may be mistaken, given a closer DNA end match to TRBJ2-5. CDR3 size: 14 residues.

The chain couples TRBV12-5 to TRBJ1-5, with D maybe TRBD1 (5 bases). Germline V CDR1 and CDR2: LGHNT, FRNRAP. There are 13 residues in the CDR3. Trimming cost V 7 bases and J 4 bases, with 11 bases left between them. The CDR3 sequence: CASAGGGNQPQHF. The CDR3 DNA reads TGTGCTAGTGCTGGGGGGGGAAATCAGCCCCAGCATTTT.

This clonotype was observed a few times. The V gene is TRBV7-3, the J gene TRBJ2-2; a possible D gene is TRBD1 (6 bases). The CDR3 covers 16 residues. V was pared by 2 bases and J by 3 bases, with 13 bases between. CDR1 SGHTA and CDR2 FQGTGA come from the germline V gene. The CDR3 DNA follows: TGTGCCAGCAGCTTAGAGGGGGAGTGGGACACCGGGGAGCTGTTTTTT. This encodes CASSLEGEWDTGELFF.

Of note for this clonotype: The junction and the germline gene differ at one end; a read error may be behind it. The V and J genes are TRBV5-1 and TRBJ1-2, with D unclear. Germline V lookup: CDR1 SGHRS, CDR2 YFSETQ. The CDR3 has 13 amino acids. CDR3 DNA: TGCGCCAGCAACTTGAGAGCTAACTATGGCTACACCTTC. This encodes CASNLRANYGYTF. Filled out from reference TRBV5-1 and TRBJ1-2, the complete variable domain reads KAGVTQTPRYLIKTRGQQVTLSCSPISGHRSVSWYQQTPGQGLQFLFEYFSETQRNKGNFPGRFSGRQFSNSRSEMNVSTLELGDSALYLCASNLRANYGYTFGSGTRLTVV.

In its sample, this clonotype was seen a few times. The V and J genes are TRBV6-1 and TRBJ2-3, with D perhaps TRBD2 (5 bases). The germline V gene encodes CDR1 MNHNS and CDR2 SASEGT. Trimming cost V 1 base and J 6 bases, with 8 bases left between them. This CDR3 region has 13 residues. The CDR3 DNA is TGTGCCAGCAGTGAAGTCGGGATGGATACGCAGTATTTT. It translates to CASSEVGMDTQYF.

This clonotype has just a few counts. This chain joins TRBV5-1 and TRBJ2-3, with unresolved D. V was shortened by 1 base and J by 4 bases, with 16 bases between the two germline ends. Germline-derived CDR1 and CDR2 are SGHRS and YFSETQ. The CDR3 sequence is 16 residues long. This CDR3 reads CASSLPAQWSADTQYF. The CDR3 DNA reads TGCGCCAGCAGCTTGCCGGCTCAGTGGAGCGCAGATACGCAGTATTTT. The full variable domain, in which reference TRBV5-1 and TRBJ2-3 provide the parts outside the CDR3, is KAGVTQTPRYLIKTRGQQVTLSCSPISGHRSVSWYQQTPGQGLQFLFEYFSETQRNKGNFPGRFSGRQFSNSRSEMNVSTLELGDSALYLCASSLPAQWSADTQYFGPGTRLTVL.

This clonotype was seen ten or more times. The chain has TRBV12-3 or TRBV12-4 and TRBJ2-1, with TRBD2 identical over 7 bases. V shed 1 base and J 2 bases; nucleotides not matched to a gene: 2. The CDR3 sequence is 15 residues long. The CDR3 reads CASSLGRETYNEQFF. The CDR3 DNA reads TGTGCCAGCAGTTTAGGGCGGGAGACCTACAATGAGCAGTTCTTC.

The CDR3 region is CASSFTGVGANVLTF. The DNA of the CDR3 is TGTGCCAGCAGTTTTACAGGGGTCGGGGCCAACGTCCTGACTTTC. This rearrangement joins TRBV28 to TRBJ2-6; 7 bases match TRBD1. Germline loops: CDR1 MDHEN, CDR2 SYDVKM. The CDR3 extends over 15 amino acids. With V trimmed by 3 bases and J by 4 bases, 3 bases remained unmatched.

V and J are TRBV20-1 and TRBJ2-1, with a weak D call TRBD2 (6 bases). This CDR3 is built from 14 residues. In germline, CDR1 is DFQATT, CDR2 SNEGSKA (reference sequence). Trimming cost V 3 bases and J 3 bases, with 12 bases left between them. CDR3 nucleotides: TGCAGTGCTAGTCTAACTAGCTTCTACAATGAGCAGTTCTTC. Protein product: CSASLTSFYNEQFF.

The chain joins TRBV11-2 to TRBJ1-1, with TRBD1 matching over 9 bases. Germline CDR1 SGHAT, CDR2 FQNNGV. The length of the CDR3 is 17 residues. V gave up 1 base and J gave up 1 base; unmatched junction bases: 7. The CDR3 spells CASSLGVTGGRNTEAFF. CDR3 nucleotides: TGTGCCAGCAGCTTAGGGGTCACAGGGGGCAGGAACACTGAAGCTTTCTTT.

The V call is TRBV2, the J call TRBJ2-1, with 7 bases lining up with TRBD2. The trim removed 4 bases at V and 8 bases at J, leaving 11 bases unmatched. The CDR3 contains 15 residues. Germline values: CDR1 SNHLY, CDR2 FYNNEI. The CDR3 protein is CASSGRTRILDEQFF. The DNA for the CDR3 is TGTGCCAGCAGTGGGAGGACTAGAATCCTCGATGAGCAGTTCTTC.

In its sample, this clonotype was seen once. Here the CDR3 reads CASSPHREEVPYF. Here the CDR3 DNA reads TGTGCCAGCTCACCACACCGGGAGGAGGTCCCGTACTTC. The chain uses TRBV18 and TRBJ2-7; 7 bases agree with TRBD2. This CDR3 contains 13 residues. The V segment lost 1 base and the J segment 12 bases; nucleotides outside the gene matches: 9. CDR1 and CDR2 (germline): KGHSH, LQKENI. The whole variable domain, remainder taken from reference TRBV18 and TRBJ2-7, is NAGVMQNPRHLVRRRGQEARLRCSPMKGHSHVYWYRQLPEEGLKFMVYLQKENIIDESGMPKERFSAEFPKEGPSILRIQQVVRGDSAAYFCASSPHREEVPYFGPGTRLTVT.

This clonotype was observed once. The chain joins TRBV12-3 or TRBV12-4 to TRBJ2-1; D is undetermined. There are 14 residues in the CDR3. The V end was cut by 4 bases, the J end by 4 bases, with 11 bases between. CDR3 residues: CASSSGSLYNEQFF. As DNA, the CDR3 is TGTGCCAGCAGTTCCGGGTCCCTATACAATGAGCAGTTCTTC.

The rearrangement links TRBV5-1 to TRBJ2-7, with D maybe TRBD2 (7 bases). The last part of the DNA fits TRBJ2-5 better; the J call may be wrong. Germline V gene sequence: CDR1 SGHRS, CDR2 YFSETQ. The CDR3 runs 15 residues. CDR3 loop: CASSVGGARTETQYF. In DNA, the CDR3 is TGCGCCAGCAGCGTGGGGGGGGCGAGGACGGAGACCCAGTACTTC.